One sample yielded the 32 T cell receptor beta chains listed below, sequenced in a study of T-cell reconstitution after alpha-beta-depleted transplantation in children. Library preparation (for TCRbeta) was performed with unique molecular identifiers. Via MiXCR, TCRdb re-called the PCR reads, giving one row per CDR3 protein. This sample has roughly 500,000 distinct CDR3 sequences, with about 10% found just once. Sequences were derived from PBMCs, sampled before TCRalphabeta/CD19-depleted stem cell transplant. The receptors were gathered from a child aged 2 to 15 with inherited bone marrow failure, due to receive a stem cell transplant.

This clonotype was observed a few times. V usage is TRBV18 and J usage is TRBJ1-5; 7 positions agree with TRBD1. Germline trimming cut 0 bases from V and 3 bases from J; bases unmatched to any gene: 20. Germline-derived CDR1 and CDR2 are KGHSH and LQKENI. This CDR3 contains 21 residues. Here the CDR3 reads CASSPPKGAPREKEANQPQHF. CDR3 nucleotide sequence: TGTGCCAGCTCACCACCGAAGGGGGCGCCCAGGGAGAAAGAGGCCAATCAGCCCCAGCATTTT.

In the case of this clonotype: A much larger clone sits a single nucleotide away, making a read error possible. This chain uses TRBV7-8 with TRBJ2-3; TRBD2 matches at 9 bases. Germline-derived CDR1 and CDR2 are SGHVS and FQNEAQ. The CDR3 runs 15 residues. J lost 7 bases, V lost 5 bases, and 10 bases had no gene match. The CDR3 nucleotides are TGTGCCAGCAGCATCCCGGGACTAGCACAAAATACGCAGTATTTT. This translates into CASSIPGLAQNTQYF.

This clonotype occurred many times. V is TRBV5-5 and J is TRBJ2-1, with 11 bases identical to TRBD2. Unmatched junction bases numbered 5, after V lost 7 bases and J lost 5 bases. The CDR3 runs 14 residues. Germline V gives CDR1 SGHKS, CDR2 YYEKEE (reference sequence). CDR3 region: CASHWGLADNEQFF. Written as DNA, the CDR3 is TGTGCCAGCCATTGGGGACTAGCGGACAATGAGCAGTTCTTC.

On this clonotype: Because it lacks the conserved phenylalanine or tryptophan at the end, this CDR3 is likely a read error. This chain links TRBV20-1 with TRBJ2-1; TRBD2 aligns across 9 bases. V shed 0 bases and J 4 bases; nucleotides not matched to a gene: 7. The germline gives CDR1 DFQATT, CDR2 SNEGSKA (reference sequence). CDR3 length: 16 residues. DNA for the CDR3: TGCAGTGCTAGAGATAGGGCGGGAGGGCCTTACAATGAGCAGTTCCTC. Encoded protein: CSARDRAGGPYNEQFL.

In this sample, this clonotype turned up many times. CDR3 region: CASSLAGAGPYNEQFF. The DNA for the CDR3 is TGTGCCAGCAGTTTAGCCGGTGCGGGCCCATACAATGAGCAGTTCTTC. V gene TRBV12-3 or TRBV12-4 combines with J gene TRBJ2-1, with D possibly TRBD2 on 5 matching bases. CDR3 length equals 16 residues. V lost 0 bases to trimming and J lost 4 bases, with 13 bases between them.

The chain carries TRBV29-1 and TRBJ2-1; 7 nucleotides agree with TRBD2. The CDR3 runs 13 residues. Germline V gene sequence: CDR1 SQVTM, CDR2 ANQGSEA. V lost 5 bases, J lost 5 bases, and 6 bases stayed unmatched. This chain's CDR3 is CSVPRLADNEQFF. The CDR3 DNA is TGCAGCGTTCCCAGACTAGCCGACAATGAGCAGTTCTTC.

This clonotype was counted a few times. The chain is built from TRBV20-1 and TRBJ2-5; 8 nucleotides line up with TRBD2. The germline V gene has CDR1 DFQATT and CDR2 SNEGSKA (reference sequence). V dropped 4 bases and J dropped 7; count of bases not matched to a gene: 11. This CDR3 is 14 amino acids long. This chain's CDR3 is CSAIPGGRGWTQYF. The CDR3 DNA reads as TGCAGTGCTATTCCGGGGGGGAGGGGATGGACCCAGTACTTC.

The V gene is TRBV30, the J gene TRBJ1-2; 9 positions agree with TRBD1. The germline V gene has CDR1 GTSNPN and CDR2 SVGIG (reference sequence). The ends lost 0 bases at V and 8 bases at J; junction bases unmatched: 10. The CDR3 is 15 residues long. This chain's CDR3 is CAWSVIGQGLRGYTF. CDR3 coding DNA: TGTGCCTGGAGTGTAATCGGACAGGGGCTGCGGGGCTACACCTTC.

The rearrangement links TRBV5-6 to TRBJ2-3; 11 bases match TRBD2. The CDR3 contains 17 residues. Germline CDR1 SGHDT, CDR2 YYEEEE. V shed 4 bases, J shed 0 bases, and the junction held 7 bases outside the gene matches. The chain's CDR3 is CASSPMRTSGSTDTQYF. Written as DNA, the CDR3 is TGTGCCAGCAGCCCGATGCGGACTAGCGGGAGCACAGATACGCAGTATTTT.

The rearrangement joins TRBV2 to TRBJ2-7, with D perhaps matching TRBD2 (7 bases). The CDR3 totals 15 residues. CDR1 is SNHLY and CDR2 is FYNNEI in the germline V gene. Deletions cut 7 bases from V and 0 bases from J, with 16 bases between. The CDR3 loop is CASTEGGASSYEQYF. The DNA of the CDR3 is TGTGCCAGCACCGAGGGGGGGGCAAGCTCCTACGAGCAGTACTTC.

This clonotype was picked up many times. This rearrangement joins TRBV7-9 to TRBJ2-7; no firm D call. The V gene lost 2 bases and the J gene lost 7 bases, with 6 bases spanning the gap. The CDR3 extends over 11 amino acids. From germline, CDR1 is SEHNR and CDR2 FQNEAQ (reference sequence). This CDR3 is CASSLIGEQYF. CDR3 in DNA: TGTGCCAGCAGCTTAATTGGGGAGCAGTACTTC.

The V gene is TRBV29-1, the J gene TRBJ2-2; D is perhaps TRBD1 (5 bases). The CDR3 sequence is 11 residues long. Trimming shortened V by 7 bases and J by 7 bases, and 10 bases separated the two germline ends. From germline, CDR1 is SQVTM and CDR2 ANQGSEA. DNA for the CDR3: TGCAGCGGGCTAAGGGGCGGGGAGCTGTTTTTT. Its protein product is CSGLRGGELFF.

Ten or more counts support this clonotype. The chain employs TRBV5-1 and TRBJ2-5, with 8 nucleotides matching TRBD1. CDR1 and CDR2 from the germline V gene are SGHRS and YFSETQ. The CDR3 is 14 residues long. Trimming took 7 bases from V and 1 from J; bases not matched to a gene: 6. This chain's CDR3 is CASGRTGSQETQYF. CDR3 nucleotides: TGCGCCAGCGGTCGGACAGGGAGCCAAGAGACCCAGTACTTC.

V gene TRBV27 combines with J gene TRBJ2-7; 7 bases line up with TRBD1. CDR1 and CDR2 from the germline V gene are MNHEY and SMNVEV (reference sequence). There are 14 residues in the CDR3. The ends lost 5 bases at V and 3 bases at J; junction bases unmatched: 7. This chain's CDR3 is CASSPTGADYEQYF. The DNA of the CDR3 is TGTGCCAGCAGTCCTACAGGGGCCGACTACGAGCAGTACTTC.

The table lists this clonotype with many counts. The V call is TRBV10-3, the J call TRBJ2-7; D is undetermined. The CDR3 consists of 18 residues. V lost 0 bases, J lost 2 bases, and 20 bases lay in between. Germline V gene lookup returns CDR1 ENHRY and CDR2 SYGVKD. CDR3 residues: CAISESSSERRQTYEQYF. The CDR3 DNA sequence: TGTGCCATCAGTGAGTCGTCGTCTGAGCGACGGCAAACCTACGAGCAGTACTTC.

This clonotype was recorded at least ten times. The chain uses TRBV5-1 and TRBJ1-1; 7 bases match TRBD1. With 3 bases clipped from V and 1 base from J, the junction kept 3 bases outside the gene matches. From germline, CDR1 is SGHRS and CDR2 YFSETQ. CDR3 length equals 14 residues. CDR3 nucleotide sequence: TGCGCCAGCAGCTCAGGGGGAGAGAACACTGAAGCTTTCTTT. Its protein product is CASSSGGENTEAFF.

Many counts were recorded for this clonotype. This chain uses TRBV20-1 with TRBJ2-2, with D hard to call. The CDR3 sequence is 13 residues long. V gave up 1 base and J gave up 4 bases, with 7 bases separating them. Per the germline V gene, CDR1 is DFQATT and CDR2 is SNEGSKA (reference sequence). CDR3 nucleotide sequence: TGCAGTGCTAGAGGACGGGTCACCGGGGAGCTGTTTTTT. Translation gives CSARGRVTGELFF.

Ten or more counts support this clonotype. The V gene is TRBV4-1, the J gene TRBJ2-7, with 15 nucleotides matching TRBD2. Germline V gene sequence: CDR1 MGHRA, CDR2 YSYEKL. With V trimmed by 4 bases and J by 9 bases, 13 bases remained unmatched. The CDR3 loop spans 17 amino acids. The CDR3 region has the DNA TGCGCCAGCAGCCCCCAAACCGGGACTAGCGGGAGGAGGGGGCAGTACTTC. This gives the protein CASSPQTGTSGRRGQYF.

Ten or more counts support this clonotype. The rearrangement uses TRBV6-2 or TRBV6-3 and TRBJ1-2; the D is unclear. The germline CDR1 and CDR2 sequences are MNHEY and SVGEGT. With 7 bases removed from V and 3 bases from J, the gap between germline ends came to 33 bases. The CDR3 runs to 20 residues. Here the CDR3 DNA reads TGTGCCAGCATCCTGCTTATGAACTCAAGGGCTCGCACTACCCACTATGGCTACACCTTC. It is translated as CASILLMNSRARTTHYGYTF.

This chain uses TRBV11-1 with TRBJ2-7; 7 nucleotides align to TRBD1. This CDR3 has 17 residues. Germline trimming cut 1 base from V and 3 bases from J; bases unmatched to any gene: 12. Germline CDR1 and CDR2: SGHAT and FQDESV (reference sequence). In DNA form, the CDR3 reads TGTGCCAGCAGCTTAGGGGTCTGGGGACAGACGAGCTACGAGCAGTACTTC. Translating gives CASSLGVWGQTSYEQYF.

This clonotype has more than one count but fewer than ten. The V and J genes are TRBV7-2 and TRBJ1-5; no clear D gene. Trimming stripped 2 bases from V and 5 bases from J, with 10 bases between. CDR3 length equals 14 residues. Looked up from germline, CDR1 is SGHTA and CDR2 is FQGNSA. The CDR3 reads CASSLTVVDQPQHF. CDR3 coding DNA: TGTGCCAGCAGCTTAACTGTAGTCGATCAGCCCCAGCATTTT.

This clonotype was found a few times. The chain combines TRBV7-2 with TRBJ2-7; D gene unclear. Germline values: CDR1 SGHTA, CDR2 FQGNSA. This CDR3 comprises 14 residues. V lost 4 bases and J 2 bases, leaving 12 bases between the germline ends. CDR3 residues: CASSYLSSPYEQYF. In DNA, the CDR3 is TGTGCCAGCAGCTACCTTAGTTCCCCCTACGAGCAGTACTTC.

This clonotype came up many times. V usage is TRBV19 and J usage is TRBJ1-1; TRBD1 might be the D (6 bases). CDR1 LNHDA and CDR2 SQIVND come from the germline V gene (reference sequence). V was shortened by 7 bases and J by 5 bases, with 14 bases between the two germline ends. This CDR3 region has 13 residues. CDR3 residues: CASMIQGGTEAFF. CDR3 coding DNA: TGTGCCAGTATGATACAGGGAGGAACTGAAGCTTTCTTT.

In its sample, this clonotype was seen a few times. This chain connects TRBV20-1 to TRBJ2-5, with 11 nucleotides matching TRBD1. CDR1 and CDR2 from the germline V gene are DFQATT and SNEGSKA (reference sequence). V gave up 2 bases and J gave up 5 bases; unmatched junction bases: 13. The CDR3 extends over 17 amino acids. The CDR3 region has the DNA TGCAGTGCTAGACCTAGTGGGGACAGGGGGAGAAGGGAGACCCAGTACTTC. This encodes CSARPSGDRGRRETQYF.

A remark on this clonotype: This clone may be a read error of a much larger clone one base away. CDR3 coding DNA: TGTGCCAGCAGCCAACCTACGGGGACAGACCTTTACGAGCAGTACTTC. Translated, it gives CASSQPTGTDLYEQYF. This sequence joins TRBV4-2 and TRBJ2-7; TRBD1 aligns across 7 bases. CDR1 is LGHNA, CDR2 YNFKEQ, per germline. The CDR3 is 16 residues long. V shed 2 bases and J 4 bases; nucleotides not matched to a gene: 11.

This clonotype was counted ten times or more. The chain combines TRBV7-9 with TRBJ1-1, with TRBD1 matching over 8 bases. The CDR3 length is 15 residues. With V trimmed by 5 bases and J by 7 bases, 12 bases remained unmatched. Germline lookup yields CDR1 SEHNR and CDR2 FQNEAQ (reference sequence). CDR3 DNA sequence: TGTGCCAGCAGCAACAGGGGGAGGTTAGGGATTGAAGCTTTCTTT. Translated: CASSNRGRLGIEAFF.

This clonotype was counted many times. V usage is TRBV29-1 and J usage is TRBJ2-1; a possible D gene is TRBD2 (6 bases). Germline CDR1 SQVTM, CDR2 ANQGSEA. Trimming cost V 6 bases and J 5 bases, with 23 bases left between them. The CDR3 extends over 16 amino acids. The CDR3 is CSVIHRLVPGDNEQFF. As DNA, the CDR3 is TGCAGCGTAATACATAGGCTAGTTCCGGGGGACAATGAGCAGTTCTTC.

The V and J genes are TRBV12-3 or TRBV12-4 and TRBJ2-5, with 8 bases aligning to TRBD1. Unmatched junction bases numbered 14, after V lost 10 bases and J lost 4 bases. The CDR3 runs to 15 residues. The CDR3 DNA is TGTGCCAACGAGACAGGGGAAGGGGGCCTAGAGACCCAGTACTTC. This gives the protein CANETGEGGLETQYF.

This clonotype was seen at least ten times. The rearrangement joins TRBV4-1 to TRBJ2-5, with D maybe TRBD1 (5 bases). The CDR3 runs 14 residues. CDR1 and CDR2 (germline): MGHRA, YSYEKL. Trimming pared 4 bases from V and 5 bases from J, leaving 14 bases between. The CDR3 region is CASSPGRAPETQYF. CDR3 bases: TGCGCCAGCAGCCCGGGCAGGGCCCCGGAGACCCAGTACTTC.

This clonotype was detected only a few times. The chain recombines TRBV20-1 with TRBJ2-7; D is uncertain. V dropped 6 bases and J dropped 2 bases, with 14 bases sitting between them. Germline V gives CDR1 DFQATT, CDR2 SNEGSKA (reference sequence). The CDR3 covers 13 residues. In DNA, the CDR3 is TGCAGTGCCGTGAGCGCACTGGCCTACGAGCAGTACTTC. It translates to CSAVSALAYEQYF.

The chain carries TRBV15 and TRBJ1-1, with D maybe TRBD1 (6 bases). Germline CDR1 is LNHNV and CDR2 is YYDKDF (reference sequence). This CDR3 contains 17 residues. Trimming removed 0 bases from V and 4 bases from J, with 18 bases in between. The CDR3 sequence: CATSRDYRAEGGTEAFF. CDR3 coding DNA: TGTGCCACCAGCAGAGATTACAGGGCCGAGGGGGGCACTGAAGCTTTCTTT.

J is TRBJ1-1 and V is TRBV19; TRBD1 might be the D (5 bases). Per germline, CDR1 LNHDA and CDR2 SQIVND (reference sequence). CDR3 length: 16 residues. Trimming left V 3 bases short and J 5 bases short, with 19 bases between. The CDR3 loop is CASSMGRALLGTEAFF. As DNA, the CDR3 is TGTGCCAGTAGTATGGGCAGGGCTTTATTGGGGACTGAAGCTTTCTTT.